Following are 30 T cell receptor beta chains from one sample sequenced in a study of early T cells in non-severe SARS-CoV-2 infection. A single record per CDR3 protein comes from TCRdb applying MiXCR to the 5' RACE reads. Of more than 50,000 distinct CDR3 sequences detected, about 15% appear once; the ten largest clones hold more than 8.5%. This sample comprised whole blood, obtained at baseline. Receptors originate from an adult who was a healthcare worker with PCR-confirmed SARS-CoV-2 infection or an uninfected control (not recorded which).

J is TRBJ1-2 and V is TRBV6-5; possibly TRBD1 for D (6 bases). Deletions cut 6 bases from V and 4 bases from J, with 12 bases between. The CDR3 has 13 residues. In germline, CDR1 is MNHEY, CDR2 SVGAGI. The CDR3 DNA follows: TGTGCCAGCAGCCCCGGGGGGCCCTATGGCTACACCTTC. Translating it yields CASSPGGPYGYTF.

J is TRBJ1-1 and V is TRBV18; D gene unclear. Germline V lookup: CDR1 KGHSH, CDR2 LQKENI. V was trimmed by 3 bases and J by 3 bases, leaving 14 bases between them. CDR3 length equals 15 residues. The DNA for the CDR3 is TGTGCCAGCTCACCCTCGATGGGGAGGCACACTGAAGCTTTCTTT. Translation: CASSPSMGRHTEAFF.

This clonotype rates as medium-sized. The chain links TRBV4-2 to TRBJ2-7; 8 positions agree with TRBD1. V was clipped by 4 bases and J by 1 base; unmatched bases: 3. This CDR3 is 14 amino acids long. Germline values: CDR1 LGHNA, CDR2 YNFKEQ. Here the CDR3 reads CASSPDRGSYEQYF. CDR3 nucleotides: TGTGCCAGCAGCCCCGACAGGGGTTCCTACGAGCAGTACTTC.

The chain carries TRBV6-5 and TRBJ2-7; tentative D call: TRBD2 (5 bases). The germline gives CDR1 MNHEY, CDR2 SVGAGI. CDR3 length: 12 amino acids. The germline V and J ends were trimmed by 1 base and 7 bases, with 8 bases remaining between them. The CDR3 sequence: CASSYLRGEQYF. The CDR3 DNA is TGTGCCAGCAGTTACTTACGGGGTGAGCAGTACTTC.

This clonotype was found a few times. The chain has TRBV18 and TRBJ1-2; TRBD1 matches at 8 bases. The CDR3 has 15 amino acids. Looked up from germline, CDR1 is KGHSH and CDR2 is LQKENI. V dropped 5 bases and J dropped 0; count of bases not matched to a gene: 5. The CDR3 reads CASSTGTGANYGYTF. Written as DNA, the CDR3 is TGTGCCAGCTCAACCGGGACAGGTGCTAACTATGGCTACACCTTC.

The chain links TRBV7-9 to TRBJ1-1, with TRBD1 identical over 9 bases. The V gene end was trimmed by 5 bases and the J gene end by 3 bases; junction bases not matched to a gene: 4. From germline, CDR1 is SEHNR and CDR2 FQNEAQ (reference sequence). CDR3 length: 14 amino acids. The CDR3 is CASSRDRADTEAFF. Here the CDR3 DNA reads TGTGCCAGCAGCCGGGACAGGGCGGACACTGAAGCTTTCTTT.

The chain uses TRBV20-1 and TRBJ2-3; D gene unclear. The ends were cut back, 5 bases at V and 9 bases at J, with 12 bases in the middle. Looked up from germline, CDR1 is DFQATT and CDR2 is SNEGSKA (reference sequence). The CDR3 runs 11 residues. In nucleotides, the CDR3 is TGCAGTGCTCCGTTAATAGAGACGCAGTATTTT. This gives the protein CSAPLIETQYF.

This clonotype has ten or more counts. CDR3 sequence: CASRGVGGAGYSNQPQHF. CDR3 DNA: TGTGCCAGCAGAGGAGTGGGGGGGGCAGGATATAGCAATCAGCCCCAGCATTTT. The rearrangement uses TRBV28 and TRBJ1-5, with a possible D match to TRBD1 (6 bases). V was cut by 6 bases and J by 0 bases, with 21 bases left in between. In germline, CDR1 is MDHEN, CDR2 SYDVKM. The CDR3 runs 18 residues.

This clonotype was seen repeatedly, ten times or more. The chain is built from TRBV7-3 and TRBJ2-5; D is uncertain. Looked up from germline, CDR1 is SGHTA and CDR2 is FQGTGA. Trimming took off 1 base at V and 5 bases at J, with 8 bases between the two ends. The CDR3 sequence is 13 residues long. As DNA, the CDR3 is TGTGCCAGCAGCTTAAGTTTGGGGGAGACCCAGTACTTC. Translating gives CASSLSLGETQYF. Using reference TRBV7-3 and TRBJ2-5 for the parts outside the CDR3, the full variable domain is GAGVSQTPSNKVTEKGKYVELRCDPISGHTALYWYRQSLGQGPEFLIYFQGTGAADDSGLPNDRFFAVRPEGSVSTLKIQRTERGDSAVYLCASSLSLGETQYFGPGTRLLVL.

V usage is TRBV7-9 and J usage is TRBJ1-2, with unresolved D. With 2 bases removed from V and 6 bases from J, the gap between germline ends came to 13 bases. The germline V gene encodes CDR1 SEHNR and CDR2 FQNEAQ (reference sequence). The CDR3 length is 14 residues. The CDR3 sequence: CASSLSIGLDGYTF. The CDR3 coding sequence is TGTGCCAGCAGCTTAAGCATAGGGCTTGATGGCTACACCTTC.

The rearrangement joins TRBV18 to TRBJ2-5; D remains unclear. The V end lost 0 bases, the J end lost 1 base, and 6 bases lay between the germline ends. The CDR3 has 14 amino acids. The germline CDR1 and CDR2 sequences are KGHSH and LQKENI. This CDR3 is CASSPPGSQETQYF. DNA of the CDR3: TGTGCCAGCTCACCACCGGGAAGCCAAGAGACCCAGTACTTC. The complete variable domain, with remaining parts taken from reference TRBV18 and TRBJ2-5, reads NAGVMQNPRHLVRRRGQEARLRCSPMKGHSHVYWYRQLPEEGLKFMVYLQKENIIDESGMPKERFSAEFPKEGPSILRIQQVVRGDSAAYFCASSPPGSQETQYFGPGTRLLVL.

This clonotype was seen a few times. The rearrangement joins TRBV27 to TRBJ2-3; D possibly corresponds to TRBD1 (6 bases). Germline CDR1 MNHEY, CDR2 SMNVEV (reference sequence). Trimming cost V 10 bases and J 4 bases, with 24 bases left between them. The CDR3 has 16 residues. In nucleotides, the CDR3 is TGTGCCACGCGGGCCCGGACAGCTGAGGGGGCAGATACGCAGTATTTT. Protein product: CATRARTAEGADTQYF.

Regarding this clonotype: Just one base apart from a much larger clone, this may be a read error. This chain joins TRBV29-1 and TRBJ2-1; D possibly uses TRBD1 or TRBD2 (5 bases each). The germline V gene encodes CDR1 SQVTM and CDR2 ANQGSEA. The CDR3 is 13 residues long. CDR3 sequence reads: CCVDPIGGNEQFF. The CDR3 DNA is TGCTGCGTTGATCCGATTGGGGGCAATGAGCAGTTCTTC.

This clonotype has just a few counts. The chain uses TRBV5-5 and TRBJ1-5, with 12 nucleotides matching TRBD1. J was trimmed by 1 base and V by 4 bases; bases with no gene match: 3. The V gene's germline CDR1 is SGHKS and CDR2 YYEKEE (reference sequence). The CDR3 runs 16 residues. CDR3 coding DNA: TGTGCCAGCAGCCACGGGACAGGGGGCAGCAATCAGCCCCAGCATTTT. Its protein product is CASSHGTGGSNQPQHF. Full variable domain (missing parts from reference TRBV5-5 and TRBJ1-5): DAGVTQSPTHLIKTRGQQVTLRCSPISGHKSVSWYQQVLGQGPQFIFQYYEKEERGRGNFPDRFSARQFPNYSSELNVNALLLGDSALYLCASSHGTGGSNQPQHFGDGTRLSIL.

In its sample, this clonotype was seen a few times. The V gene is TRBV2, the J gene TRBJ2-6, with D uncertain. The CDR3 spans 14 residues. CDR1 is SNHLY and CDR2 is FYNNEI in the germline V gene. Trimming removed 6 bases from V and 3 bases from J, with 9 bases in between. The CDR3 spells CASSPRSGANVLTF. The DNA for the CDR3 is TGTGCCAGCAGCCCTAGGAGTGGGGCCAACGTCCTGACTTTC.

This clonotype was counted at least ten times. The chain couples TRBV3-1 to TRBJ2-2, with 9 bases identical to TRBD2. This CDR3 has 15 amino acids. V dropped 5 bases and J dropped 4; count of bases not matched to a gene: 5. From germline, CDR1 is LGHDT and CDR2 YNNKEL (reference sequence). CDR3 in amino acids: CASSFGTSSTGELFF. In DNA, the CDR3 is TGTGCCAGCAGCTTCGGGACTAGCAGCACCGGGGAGCTGTTTTTT.

In its sample, this clonotype was seen many times. The chain joins TRBV10-1 to TRBJ2-5, with D uncertain. Germline V gene data show CDR1 as WNHNN and CDR2 as SYGVQD (reference sequence). This CDR3 is 13 amino acids long. The V end was cut by 10 bases, the J end by 0 bases, with 12 bases between. Written as DNA, the CDR3 is TGCGCCACGAGTAGGCCTAACCAAGAGACCCAGTACTTC. It yields the protein CATSRPNQETQYF.

This clonotype has more than one count but fewer than ten. The chain recombines TRBV5-1 with TRBJ2-2; D is perhaps TRBD1 (5 bases). The CDR3 runs to 15 residues. V was cut by 0 bases and J by 1 base, with 7 bases left in between. Germline values: CDR1 SGHRS, CDR2 YFSETQ. The CDR3 spells CASSLADRNTGELFF. The CDR3 region has the DNA TGCGCCAGCAGCTTGGCCGACAGGAACACCGGGGAGCTGTTTTTT.

The chain links TRBV6-1 to TRBJ1-1; D may be TRBD1 (5 bases). The length of the CDR3 is 12 residues. The V end lost 6 bases, the J end lost 3 bases, and 8 bases lay between the germline ends. In germline, CDR1 is MNHNS, CDR2 SASEGT. The CDR3 DNA reads as TGTGCCAGCAGCGACAGTTACACTGAAGCTTTCTTT. Protein sequence: CASSDSYTEAFF.

The chain employs TRBV20-1 and TRBJ2-1; no clear D. The V gene lost 0 bases and the J gene lost 3 bases, with 12 bases spanning the gap. The CDR3 is made up of 15 amino acids. From germline, CDR1 is DFQATT and CDR2 SNEGSKA (reference sequence). The CDR3: CSARDWQIDYNEQFF. The CDR3 DNA is TGCAGTGCTAGAGATTGGCAGATAGACTACAATGAGCAGTTCTTC.

This clonotype has more than one count but fewer than ten. The chain uses TRBV13 and TRBJ2-3, with TRBD2 identical over 10 bases. Trimming cost V 3 bases and J 1 base; bases outside gene matches: 4. Germline lookup yields CDR1 PRHDT and CDR2 FYEKMQ (reference sequence). The CDR3 consists of 16 residues. In DNA, the CDR3 is TGTGCCAGCAGCTTCAAGCGGGAGGGTCGCACAGATACGCAGTATTTT. Protein product: CASSFKREGRTDTQYF.

The chain recombines TRBV4-2 with TRBJ2-5; D remains ambiguous. Trimming shortened V by 0 bases and J by 4 bases, and 12 bases separated the two germline ends. The CDR3 runs 15 residues. CDR1 LGHNA and CDR2 YNFKEQ come from the germline V gene. CDR3 protein: CASSQEGTLGETQYF. The CDR3 bases are TGTGCCAGCAGCCAAGAAGGCACCCTCGGAGAGACCCAGTACTTC.

This clonotype was recorded a few times. V usage is TRBV5-4 and J usage is TRBJ2-3; 8 bases match TRBD2. Germline V gene sequence: CDR1 SGHNT, CDR2 YYREEE (reference sequence). The V and J ends lost 2 bases and 2 bases, in that order; junction bases with no gene match: 4. The length of the CDR3 is 15 residues. Written as DNA, the CDR3 is TGTGCCAGCAGCTTCGCGGGGGGCCCCACAGATACGCAGTATTTT. Its translation: CASSFAGGPTDTQYF. Complete variable domain (other parts from reference TRBV5-4 and TRBJ2-3): ETGVTQSPTHLIKTRGQQVTLRCSSQSGHNTVSWYQQALGQGPQFIFQYYREEENGRGNFPPRFSGLQFPNYSSELNVNALELDDSALYLCASSFAGGPTDTQYFGPGTRLTVL.

A few counts support this clonotype. The V and J genes are TRBV3-1 and TRBJ2-5; D possibly uses TRBD1 or TRBD2 (5 bases each). CDR1 LGHDT and CDR2 YNNKEL come from the germline V gene (reference sequence). The V end was cut by 1 base, the J end by 4 bases, with 7 bases between. The CDR3 length is 13 residues. For the CDR3, the DNA is TGTGCCAGCAGCCAAGGAGGGACAGAGACCCAGTACTTC. It translates to CASSQGGTETQYF.

This clonotype was detected only a few times. The V gene is TRBV12-3 or TRBV12-4, the J gene TRBJ2-3; D ambiguous. The CDR3 spans 13 residues. V was pared by 1 base and J by 3 bases, with 5 bases between. This chain's CDR3 is CASSLGHTDTQYF. The CDR3 bases are TGTGCCAGCAGTTTAGGGCATACAGATACGCAGTATTTT.

V and J are TRBV7-9 and TRBJ2-2; 7 bases agree with TRBD2. The CDR3 consists of 16 residues. Germline V gives CDR1 SEHNR, CDR2 FQNEAQ (reference sequence). V shed 4 bases and J 6 bases; nucleotides not matched to a gene: 11. CDR3 loop: CASSYQPGREAGELFF. The CDR3 bases are TGTGCCAGCAGCTACCAACCCGGCCGGGAGGCCGGGGAGCTGTTTTTT.

This chain joins TRBV18 and TRBJ1-5; TRBD1 matches at 7 bases. The CDR3 extends over 16 amino acids. V lost 3 bases to trimming and J lost 7 bases; unmatched junction nucleotides: 12. Germline V gives CDR1 KGHSH, CDR2 LQKENI. The DNA of the CDR3 is TGTGCCAGCTCACCGAGACAGGGAGGGAGGGACCAGCCCCAGCATTTT. Amino acid sequence: CASSPRQGGRDQPQHF.

This clonotype was seen a few times. The chain recombines TRBV4-2 with TRBJ2-7, with 11 bases lining up with TRBD1. J was trimmed by 0 bases and V by 0 bases; bases with no gene match: 4. This CDR3 is 17 amino acids long. In germline, CDR1 is LGHNA, CDR2 YNFKEQ. For the CDR3, the DNA is TGTGCCAGCAGCCAAGAGGGACAGGGGGTAAGCTCCTACGAGCAGTACTTC. Protein: CASSQEGQGVSSYEQYF.

The chain employs TRBV7-3 and TRBJ2-1, with TRBD2 matching 7 bases. This CDR3 is built from 15 residues. Germline V gene data show CDR1 as SGHTA and CDR2 as FQGTGA. V lost 4 bases and J lost 3; bases outside the gene matches: 6. In DNA, the CDR3 is TGTGCCAGCAGCTCAACTAGCGTAAACTACAATGAGCAGTTCTTC. It encodes CASSSTSVNYNEQFF.

The CDR3 DNA reads as TGTGCCAGCAGCTTATCCAGGTTCTCTGGGGCCAACGTCCTGACTTTC. The encoded protein is CASSLSRFSGANVLTF. The chain links TRBV7-6 to TRBJ2-6, with no clear D. Per the germline V gene, CDR1 is SGHVS and CDR2 is FNYEAQ. This CDR3 contains 16 residues. The ends were cut back, 2 bases at V and 0 bases at J, with 8 bases in the middle.